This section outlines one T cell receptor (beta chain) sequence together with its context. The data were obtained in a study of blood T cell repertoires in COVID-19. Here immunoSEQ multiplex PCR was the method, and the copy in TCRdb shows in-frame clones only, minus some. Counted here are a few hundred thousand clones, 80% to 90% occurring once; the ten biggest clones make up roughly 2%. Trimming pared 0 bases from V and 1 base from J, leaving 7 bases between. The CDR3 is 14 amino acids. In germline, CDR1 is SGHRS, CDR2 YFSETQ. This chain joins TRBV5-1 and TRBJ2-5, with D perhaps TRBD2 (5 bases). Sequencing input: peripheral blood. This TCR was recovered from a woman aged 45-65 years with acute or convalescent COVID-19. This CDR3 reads CASSLAGIQETQYF. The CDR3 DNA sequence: TGCGCCAGCAGCTTGGCGGGGATCCAAGAGACCCAGTACTTC.